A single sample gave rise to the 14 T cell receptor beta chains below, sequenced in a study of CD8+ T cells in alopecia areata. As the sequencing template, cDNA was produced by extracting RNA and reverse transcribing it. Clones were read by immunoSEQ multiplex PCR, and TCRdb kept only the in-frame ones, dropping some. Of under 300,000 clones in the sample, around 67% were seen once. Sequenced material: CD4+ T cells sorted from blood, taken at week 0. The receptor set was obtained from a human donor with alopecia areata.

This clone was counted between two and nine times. The CDR3 protein is CSVGTGQKDTQYF. The DNA of the CDR3 is TGCAGCGTTGGGACAGGGCAAAAAGATACGCAGTATTTT. The chain is built from TRBV29-1 and TRBJ2-3; 8 positions match TRBD1. Losses at the gene ends were 4 bases for V and 5 bases for J; bases not matched to a gene: 5. The CDR3 has 13 residues. CDR1 is SQVTM and CDR2 is ANQGSEA in the germline V gene.

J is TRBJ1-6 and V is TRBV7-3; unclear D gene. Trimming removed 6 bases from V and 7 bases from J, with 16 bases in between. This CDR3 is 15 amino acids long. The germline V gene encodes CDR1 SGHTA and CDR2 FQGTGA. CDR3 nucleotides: TGTGCCAGCAGTTCGGGGTCGCAGGAGAATTCACCCCTCCACTTT. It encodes CASSSGSQENSPLHF.

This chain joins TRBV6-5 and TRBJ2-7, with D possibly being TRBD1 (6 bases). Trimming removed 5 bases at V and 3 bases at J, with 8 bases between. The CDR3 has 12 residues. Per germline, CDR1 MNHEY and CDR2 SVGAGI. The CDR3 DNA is TGTGCCAGCAGTCCCAGGGGCTACGAGCAGTACTTC. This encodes CASSPRGYEQYF.

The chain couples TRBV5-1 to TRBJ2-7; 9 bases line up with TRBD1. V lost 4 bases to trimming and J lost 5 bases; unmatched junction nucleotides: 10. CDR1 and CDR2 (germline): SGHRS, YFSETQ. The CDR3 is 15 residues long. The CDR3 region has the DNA TGCGCCAGCAGCCACCTTGTACAGGGGGCGAACGAGCAGTACTTC. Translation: CASSHLVQGANEQYF.

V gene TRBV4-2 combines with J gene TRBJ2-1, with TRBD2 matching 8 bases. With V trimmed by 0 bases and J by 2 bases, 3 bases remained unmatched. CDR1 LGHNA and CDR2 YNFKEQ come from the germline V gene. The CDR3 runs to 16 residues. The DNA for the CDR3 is TGTGCCAGCAGCCAAGACCCAGCGGGGGCCTACAATGAGCAGTTCTTC. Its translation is CASSQDPAGAYNEQFF.

The chain's CDR3 is CAWSGLRDSPLHF. DNA for the CDR3: TGTGCCTGGAGTGGGCTGCGGGATTCACCCCTCCACTTT. The rearrangement links TRBV30 to TRBJ1-6; D not certain. The CDR3 has 13 residues. The germline V gene encodes CDR1 GTSNPN and CDR2 SVGIG (reference sequence). Trimming took off 1 base at V and 8 bases at J, with 9 bases between the two ends.

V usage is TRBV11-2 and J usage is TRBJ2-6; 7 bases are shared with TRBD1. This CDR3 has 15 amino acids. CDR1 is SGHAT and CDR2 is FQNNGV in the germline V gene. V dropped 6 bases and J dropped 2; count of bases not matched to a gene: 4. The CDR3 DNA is TGTGCCAGCAGTATTCAGGGGGCTGGGGCCAACGTCCTGACTTTC. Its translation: CASSIQGAGANVLTF. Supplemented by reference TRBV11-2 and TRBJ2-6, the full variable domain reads EAGVAQSPRYKIIEKRQSVAFWCNPISGHATLYWYQQILGQGPKLLIQFQNNGVVDDSQLPKDRFSAERLKGVDSTLKIQPAKLEDSAVYLCASSIQGAGANVLTFGAGSRLTVL.

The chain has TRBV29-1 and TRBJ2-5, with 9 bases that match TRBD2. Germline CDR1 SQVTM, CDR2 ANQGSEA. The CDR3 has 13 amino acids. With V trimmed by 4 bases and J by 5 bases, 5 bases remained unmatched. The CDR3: CSVGRGGGETQYF. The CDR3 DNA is TGCAGCGTTGGGCGGGGGGGCGGTGAGACCCAGTACTTC.

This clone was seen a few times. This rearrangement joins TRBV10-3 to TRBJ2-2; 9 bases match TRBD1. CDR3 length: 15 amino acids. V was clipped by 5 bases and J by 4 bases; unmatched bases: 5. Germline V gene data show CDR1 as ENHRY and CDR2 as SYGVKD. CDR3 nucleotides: TGTGCCATCAGTACAGGGGGCGCGGGCACCGGGGAGCTGTTTTTT. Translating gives CAISTGGAGTGELFF.

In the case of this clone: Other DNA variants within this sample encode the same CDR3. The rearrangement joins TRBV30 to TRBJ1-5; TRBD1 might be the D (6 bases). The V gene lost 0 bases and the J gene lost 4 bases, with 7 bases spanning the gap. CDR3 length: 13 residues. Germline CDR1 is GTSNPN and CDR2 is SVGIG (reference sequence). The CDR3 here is CAWSVTGNQPQHF. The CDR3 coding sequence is TGTGCCTGGAGTGTAACAGGGAATCAGCCCCAGCATTTT.

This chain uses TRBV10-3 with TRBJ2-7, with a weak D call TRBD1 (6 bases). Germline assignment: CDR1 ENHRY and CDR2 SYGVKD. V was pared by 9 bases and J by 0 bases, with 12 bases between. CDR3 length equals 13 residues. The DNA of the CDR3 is TGTGCCATTAGAGGGGGAAGCTCCTACGAGCAGTACTTC. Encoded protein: CAIRGGSSYEQYF.

The CDR3 region has the DNA TGTGCCAGCAGTCCCTTTCCGGTCGGCCAAGAGACCCAGTACTTC. Amino acid sequence: CASSPFPVGQETQYF. This sequence joins TRBV25-1 and TRBJ2-5; D remains unclear. This CDR3 region has 15 residues. V lost 5 bases and J 1 base, leaving 14 bases between the germline ends. Germline CDR1 and CDR2: MGHDK and SYGVNS.

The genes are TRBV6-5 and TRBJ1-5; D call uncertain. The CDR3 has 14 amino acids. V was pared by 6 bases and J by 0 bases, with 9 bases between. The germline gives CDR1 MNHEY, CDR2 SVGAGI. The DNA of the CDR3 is TGTGCCAGCAGCTGGAGGCCTAGCAATCAGCCCCAGCATTTT. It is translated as CASSWRPSNQPQHF.

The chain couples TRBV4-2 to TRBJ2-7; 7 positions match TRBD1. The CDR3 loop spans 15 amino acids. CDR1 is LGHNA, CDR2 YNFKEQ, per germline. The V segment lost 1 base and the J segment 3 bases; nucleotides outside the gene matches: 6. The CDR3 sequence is CASSQVWDSVYEQYF. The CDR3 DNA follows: TGTGCCAGCAGCCAAGTTTGGGACAGTGTCTACGAGCAGTACTTC.